This TCR beta chain was sequenced for a study of OX40 agonist ivuxolimab in advanced cancers. CDR1 MGHDK and CDR2 SYGVNS come from the germline V gene. The CDR3 is made up of 14 amino acids. The V end was cut by 6 bases, the J end by 2 bases, with 11 bases between. The repertoire was sequenced with immunoSEQ multiplex PCR; TCRdb's copy has only in-frame clones and lacks some. The sample yields around 74,000 clones, approximately 83% seen once. This clone was detected once. The rearrangement joins TRBV25-1 to TRBJ1-3; no clear D. Sequences were derived from CD4+ or CD8+ T cells sorted from blood, sampled in a trial of the OX40 agonist ivuxolimab. The receptor was derived from an adult with an advanced solid tumor such as melanoma, head and neck, liver or kidney cancer. The CDR3 loop is CASSSPQAGNTIYF. The CDR3 DNA reads TGTGCCAGCAGCTCCCCTCAAGCTGGAAACACCATATATTTT.